This record covers a single T cell receptor beta chain. What it binds is unknown. Germline CDR1 GTSNPN, CDR2 SVGIG (reference sequence). This CDR3 has 15 amino acids. Deletions cut 2 bases from V and 4 bases from J, with 14 bases between. Specified treatment: some 20 received Ad26.COV2.S at low or high dose, single or two shots; several received placebo; per-sample allocation not given. Collection of the samples took place on day 63 after the first injection of vaccine or placebo. The entry originates in a study of Ad26.COV2.S vaccination and SARS-CoV-2 variants. Study in general: Donor allocation was to the COV1001 Ad26.COV2.S trial arm. Findings and caveats of the study: Placebo recipients had lower spike-specific TCR breadth than vaccine recipients. Analyses that measured TCR breadth and depth may have underestimated total T cell responses. Breadth measured for non-spike TCRs was similar across vaccine and placebo recipients.

TCRdb's table, derived via immunoSEQ multiplex PCR, lists solely in-frame clones and lacks some. This sample yields some 450,000 clones, of which about 90% are seen a single time; approximately 4.5% belongs to the top ten. This clonotype was obtained from a person between 18 and 60 years old who received the Ad26.COV2.S COVID-19 vaccine or a placebo. The specimen comprised peripheral blood, sampled in a trial of Ad26.COV2.S vaccine versus placebo. This chain uses TRBV30 with TRBJ1-4; D is possibly TRBD1 (5 bases). CDR3 DNA: TGTGCCTGGAGTACCCGACAGAAAATTAATGAAAAACTGTTTTTT. Translating it yields CAWSTRQKINEKLFF.